Presented here are 8 T cell receptor beta chains from one specimen sequenced in a study of beta chain features in type 1 diabetes. The study's findings and limits: Among patients with Type 1 diabetes, TCRB CDR3s were moderately but significantly shorter in every one of the four CD4+ subsets.

Their recognized antigens are unknown. Reverse transcription of all isolated RNA meant that expressed TCRB transcripts were sequenced. Measured with immunoSEQ multiplex PCR; TCRdb has only the in-frame clones, and not every one. The sample yields some 700,000 clones, roughly 12% seen once. The specimen was naive CD4+ T cells from blood. The receptors were sampled from a man between 18 and 35 years old with type 1 diabetes.

The gene calls are TRBV29-1 and TRBJ1-1; D is perhaps TRBD1 (5 bases). V lost 4 bases and J 1 base, leaving 13 bases between the germline ends. The CDR3 totals 14 residues. Germline CDR1 SQVTM, CDR2 ANQGSEA. The CDR3 nucleotides read TGCAGCGTTGCAGGGAGAGCCAGGAACACTGAAGCTTTCTTT. This sequence encodes CSVAGRARNTEAFF.

A few counts support this clone. V and J are TRBV7-2 and TRBJ2-7; D remains ambiguous. Trimming took off 4 bases at V and 3 bases at J, with 4 bases between the two ends. Germline V gene data show CDR1 as SGHTA and CDR2 as FQGNSA. This CDR3 region has 11 residues. DNA for the CDR3: TGTGCCAGCAGCTCGTACTACGAGCAGTACTTC. Translating gives CASSSYYEQYF.

This clone was counted between two and nine times. The V and J genes are TRBV30 and TRBJ1-2, with a tentative D call TRBD1 (5 bases). Germline V CDR1 and CDR2: GTSNPN, SVGIG (reference sequence). The CDR3 loop spans 13 amino acids. Trimming left V 2 bases short and J 4 bases short, with 11 bases between. CDR3 nucleotide sequence: TGTGCCTGGAGTAATCATCAGGGCTATGGCTACACCTTC. It is translated as CAWSNHQGYGYTF.

This chain uses TRBV28 with TRBJ2-7, with no clear D. V dropped 6 bases and J dropped 2 bases, with 14 bases sitting between them. This CDR3 has 14 amino acids. Per the germline V gene, CDR1 is MDHEN and CDR2 is SYDVKM. Here the CDR3 reads CASSRRRATYEQYF. CDR3 DNA sequence: TGTGCCAGCAGCCGCCGCCGGGCAACCTACGAGCAGTACTTC.

This rearrangement joins TRBV7-9 to TRBJ2-5; no reliable D call. This CDR3 is built from 14 residues. Germline values: CDR1 SEHNR, CDR2 FQNEAQ (reference sequence). Trimming took off 1 base at V and 4 bases at J, with 10 bases between the two ends. CDR3 sequence: CASSLVTRRETQYF. CDR3 sequence (DNA): TGTGCCAGCAGCTTAGTTACGAGGAGAGAGACCCAGTACTTC.

The sample holds a few counts of this clone. One end of the junction fails to match germline, which may point to a read error. The sample contains more than one DNA sequence encoding this CDR3. This chain connects TRBV10-3 to TRBJ2-1, with 12 bases matching TRBD2. CDR3 length: 15 residues. CDR1 and CDR2 (germline): ENHRY, SYGVKD. As DNA, the CDR3 is TGTGCCATCAGTGCTAGCGGGGGGGCCTATAATGAGCAGTTCTTC. It yields the protein CAISASGGAYNEQFF.

The chain is built from TRBV7-2 and TRBJ1-5; 7 bases align to TRBD1. The CDR3 spans 13 residues. Per the germline V gene, CDR1 is SGHTA and CDR2 is FQGNSA. J lost 7 bases, V lost 4 bases, and 4 bases had no gene match. This CDR3 is CASSWNRGQPQHF. DNA for the CDR3: TGTGCCAGCAGCTGGAACAGGGGACAGCCCCAGCATTTT.

This clone was counted only a few times. This sequence joins TRBV28 and TRBJ2-3, with a tentative D call TRBD2 (6 bases). CDR1 is MDHEN, CDR2 SYDVKM, per germline. The CDR3 contains 16 residues. The V end was cut by 6 bases, the J end by 4 bases, with 20 bases between. The CDR3 coding sequence is TGTGCCAGCAGAACCACTTCGGGGGTAGTTTCAGATACGCAGTATTTT. Translated: CASRTTSGVVSDTQYF.